The 26 T cell receptor beta chains below come from one sample, sequenced in a study of T-cell reconstitution after alpha-beta-depleted transplantation in children. Preparation of the TCRbeta library was carried out with unique molecular identifiers. TCRdb ran MiXCR on the PCR reads and lists one entry per CDR3 protein. The sample has 350,000 to 400,000 distinct CDR3 sequences, roughly 21% seen once. This specimen was PBMCs from the stem cell graft donor, taken from the stem cell graft. All receptors come from a human donor who donated a stem cell graft to a child with acute myeloid leukemia.

V is TRBV7-2 and J is TRBJ1-1, with TRBD1 matching over 7 bases. Trimming took 3 bases from V and 6 from J; bases not matched to a gene: 13. Germline loops: CDR1 SGHTA, CDR2 FQGNSA. CDR3 length equals 16 residues. The CDR3 nucleotides are TGTGCCAGCAGCTTGGCCTACAGGGGTTTGAGCGCTGAAGCTTTCTTT. Protein: CASSLAYRGLSAEAFF.

Remarks on this clonotype: One junction end does not reproduce the germline sequence, and a read error may be involved. The chain is built from TRBV12-3 or TRBV12-4 and TRBJ1-1; D ambiguous. This CDR3 has 13 amino acids. CDR3 DNA: TGTGCCAGCAGTTATGGACCGAACTCTGAAGCTTTCTTT. This encodes CASSYGPNSEAFF.

The chain has TRBV4-1 and TRBJ2-7, with D uncertain. Trimming left V 2 bases short and J 6 bases short, with 17 bases between. There are 15 residues in the CDR3. The germline CDR1 and CDR2 sequences are MGHRA and YSYEKL. The CDR3 region has the DNA TGCGCCAGCAGCCAAAGCCCCGACCTCATCCTCGAGCAGTACTTC. The encoded protein is CASSQSPDLILEQYF.

The chain is built from TRBV5-1 and TRBJ2-1, with 8 nucleotides matching TRBD2. From germline, CDR1 is SGHRS and CDR2 YFSETQ. This CDR3 is built from 16 residues. V was clipped by 4 bases and J by 7 bases; unmatched bases: 13. The CDR3 bases are TGCGCCAGCAGCGGAAGGGGACTAGTCCCGGGGAATGAGCAGTTCTTC. This translates into CASSGRGLVPGNEQFF.

This clonotype was observed a handful of times. V gene TRBV5-1 combines with J gene TRBJ2-5, with D possibly matching TRBD1 (6 bases). This CDR3 spans 15 amino acids. V was shortened by 5 bases and J by 0 bases, with 14 bases between the two germline ends. Looked up from germline, CDR1 is SGHRS and CDR2 is YFSETQ. The chain's CDR3 is CASSFGTKYQETQYF. The DNA of the CDR3 is TGCGCCAGCAGTTTCGGGACAAAGTACCAAGAGACCCAGTACTTC.

V is TRBV20-1 and J is TRBJ1-6; D not certain. The CDR3 covers 12 residues. CDR1 and CDR2 (germline): DFQATT, SNEGSKA (reference sequence). The V end lost 2 bases, the J end lost 8 bases, and 7 bases lay between the germline ends. The CDR3 DNA sequence: TGCAGTGCTAGAACGGTGGATTCACCCCTCCACTTT. Protein sequence: CSARTVDSPLHF.

This chain links TRBV3-1 with TRBJ1-1; D unclear. Germline-derived CDR1 and CDR2 are LGHDT and YNNKEL (reference sequence). The CDR3 is made up of 12 amino acids. Trimming left V 1 base short and J 9 bases short, with 9 bases between. For the CDR3, the DNA is TGTGCCAGCAGCCAAGGGGCGTACCAAGCTTTCTTT. Its protein is CASSQGAYQAFF.

This rearrangement joins TRBV5-1 to TRBJ2-2; D possibly uses TRBD1 or TRBD2 (5 bases each). V shed 0 bases and J shed 7 bases, with 13 bases lying between them. Germline CDR1 and CDR2: SGHRS and YFSETQ. CDR3 size: 15 residues. The CDR3 DNA is TGCGCCAGCAGCTTGGAAGGGGACCCGGGCGGGGAGCTGTTTTTT. It encodes CASSLEGDPGGELFF.

This chain connects TRBV20-1 to TRBJ2-7, with 14 bases identical to TRBD2. J gave up 2 bases and V 7 bases, and 4 bases lay outside the gene matches. From germline, CDR1 is DFQATT and CDR2 SNEGSKA (reference sequence). This CDR3 is built from 14 residues. The CDR3 reads CSGGLAGEAYEQYF. In DNA, the CDR3 is TGCAGTGGGGGACTAGCGGGAGAGGCCTACGAGCAGTACTTC.

The chain joins TRBV10-2 to TRBJ2-7; the D gene could be TRBD1 or TRBD2 (5 bases each). The germline CDR1 and CDR2 sequences are WSHSY and SAAADI. V was cut by 8 bases and J by 3 bases, with 26 bases left in between. The CDR3 is 17 amino acids. CDR3 DNA: TGCGCCAGCGGCGAGCCGGGGACGCAAGAGGGTCTCTACGAGCAGTACTTC. Amino acids: CASGEPGTQEGLYEQYF.

This clonotype has just one count. The rearrangement links TRBV2 to TRBJ2-5, with D unclear. V was pared by 8 bases and J by 5 bases, with 18 bases between. CDR3 length: 14 amino acids. Germline V gene sequence: CDR1 SNHLY, CDR2 FYNNEI. CDR3 in DNA: TGTGCCAGCGACCGAGGACGCTCGTGGGAGACCCAGTACTTC. Amino acids: CASDRGRSWETQYF.

There are a few counts of this clonotype. The V call is TRBV6-1, the J call TRBJ2-7; 9 nucleotides agree with TRBD2. The CDR3 has 17 residues. Germline CDR1 is MNHNS and CDR2 is SASEGT. The V segment lost 6 bases and the J segment 2 bases; nucleotides outside the gene matches: 14. As DNA, the CDR3 is TGTGCCAGCAGACACAGATTTCGCGGGAGGGTGGCCTACGAGCAGTACTTC. Its protein product is CASRHRFRGRVAYEQYF.

The chain combines TRBV11-3 with TRBJ2-1; D is perhaps TRBD1 or TRBD2 (5 bases each). V was shortened by 5 bases and J by 7 bases, with 12 bases between the two germline ends. The CDR3 extends over 13 amino acids. Germline CDR1 reads SGHNT; CDR2 reads YENEEA. The CDR3 loop reads CASSPRGPNEQFF. In nucleotides, the CDR3 is TGTGCCAGCAGCCCCCGGGGACCAAATGAGCAGTTCTTC.

This clonotype was detected many times. CDR3 sequence (DNA): TGCGCCAGCAGGCCGGGACTAGCGTTAACCTACGAGCAGTACTTC. Protein product: CASRPGLALTYEQYF. The gene calls are TRBV5-1 and TRBJ2-7, with 10 bases matching TRBD2. Germline trimming cut 5 bases from V and 2 bases from J; bases unmatched to any gene: 7. The germline gives CDR1 SGHRS, CDR2 YFSETQ. The CDR3 has 15 residues. The whole variable domain, remainder taken from reference TRBV5-1 and TRBJ2-7, is KAGVTQTPRYLIKTRGQQVTLSCSPISGHRSVSWYQQTPGQGLQFLFEYFSETQRNKGNFPGRFSGRQFSNSRSEMNVSTLELGDSALYLCASRPGLALTYEQYFGPGTRLTVT.

This clonotype showed up just a few times. The V and J genes are TRBV11-2 and TRBJ2-7; the match to TRBD1 covers 7 bases. Germline V gene sequence: CDR1 SGHAT, CDR2 FQNNGV. The CDR3 length is 16 residues. V shed 4 bases, J shed 0 bases, and the junction held 9 bases outside the gene matches. DNA for the CDR3: TGTGCCAGCAGCTCACCTGGGACAGATACCTCCTACGAGCAGTACTTC. This encodes CASSSPGTDTSYEQYF.

The chain has TRBV28 and TRBJ1-1; TRBD1 agrees at 7 bases. In germline, CDR1 is MDHEN, CDR2 SYDVKM. The CDR3 consists of 14 residues. With V trimmed by 6 bases and J by 4 bases, 8 bases remained unmatched. CDR3 amino acids: CASSTRGQATEAFF. As DNA, the CDR3 is TGTGCCAGCAGCACCCGAGGACAGGCCACTGAAGCTTTCTTT.

J is TRBJ2-1 and V is TRBV2; D uncertain. Germline V gives CDR1 SNHLY, CDR2 FYNNEI. This CDR3 contains 15 residues. The V end lost 4 bases, the J end lost 3 bases, and 13 bases lay between the germline ends. CDR3 sequence reads: CASSGSQAGYNEQFF. In DNA form, the CDR3 reads TGTGCCAGCAGTGGAAGCCAGGCCGGCTACAATGAGCAGTTCTTC.

This clonotype was seen a handful of times. The rearrangement joins TRBV20-1 to TRBJ2-7; TRBD1 is a possible D gene (6 bases). The CDR3 consists of 14 residues. V gave up 6 bases and J gave up 5 bases, with 20 bases separating them. Germline-derived CDR1 and CDR2 are DFQATT and SNEGSKA (reference sequence). The DNA for the CDR3 is TGCAGTGCCGCGCAAAAAAGAAACAGGGACGAGCAGTACTTC. Translation gives CSAAQKRNRDEQYF.

The rearrangement uses TRBV4-3 and TRBJ2-7; 7 bases are shared with TRBD2. Trimming removed 0 bases from V and 2 bases from J; junction bases left unmatched: 4. Germline V gene sequence: CDR1 LGHNA, CDR2 YSLEER. CDR3 length equals 15 residues. The CDR3 loop is CASSQDRLAAYEQYF. CDR3 bases: TGCGCCAGCAGCCAAGATCGGCTAGCGGCCTACGAGCAGTACTTC.

This clonotype appeared a few times. V and J are TRBV28 and TRBJ2-7; a possible D gene is TRBD1 (5 bases). The CDR3 runs to 15 residues. CDR1 and CDR2 (germline): MDHEN, SYDVKM. V shed 4 bases and J shed 2 bases, with 15 bases lying between them. CDR3 amino acids: CASSSTGPGAYEQYF. DNA of the CDR3: TGTGCCAGCAGTTCAACAGGTCCTGGGGCCTACGAGCAGTACTTC.

The genes are TRBV28 and TRBJ1-2; perhaps TRBD1 as D (5 bases). Germline V gene lookup returns CDR1 MDHEN and CDR2 SYDVKM. This CDR3 region has 14 residues. V was trimmed by 2 bases and J by 4 bases, leaving 11 bases between them. CDR3 DNA sequence: TGTGCCAGCAGTTTACGTAACAGGCCCTATGGCTACACCTTC. This gives the protein CASSLRNRPYGYTF.

The V and J genes are TRBV28 and TRBJ1-3; D is undetermined. The CDR3 is 16 residues long. Per the germline V gene, CDR1 is MDHEN and CDR2 is SYDVKM. The V and J ends lost 0 bases and 2 bases respectively, with 11 bases between them. CDR3 nucleotides: TGTGCCAGCAGTTTATGTAACGGGTGTACTGGAAACACCATATATTTT. The encoded protein is CASSLCNGCTGNTIYF.

The sample holds a few counts of this clonotype. V gene TRBV10-3 combines with J gene TRBJ1-6; perhaps TRBD1 as D (5 bases). This CDR3 is built from 14 residues. Between the trimmed V and J ends, which lost 3 bases and 10 bases, there was a span of 13 bases. Germline lookup yields CDR1 ENHRY and CDR2 SYGVKD. The CDR3 protein is CAISDSMGESPLHF. In DNA, the CDR3 is TGTGCCATCAGTGATTCGATGGGGGAATCACCCCTCCACTTT.

The genes are TRBV5-1 and TRBJ2-1; no clear D gene. CDR3 length: 12 amino acids. Germline loops: CDR1 SGHRS, CDR2 YFSETQ. Trimming left V 0 bases short and J 6 bases short, with 4 bases between. The DNA for the CDR3 is TGCGCCAGCAGCTTGGGGCCCAATGAGCAGTTCTTC. The encoded protein is CASSLGPNEQFF.

The chain employs TRBV12-3 or TRBV12-4 and TRBJ2-5; TRBD2 agrees at 7 bases. The CDR3 sequence is 15 residues long. V trimming: 1 base; J trimming: 1 base; junction bases outside the gene matches: 3. The CDR3 region has the DNA TGTGCCAGCAGTTTAGGGACTAGAGCCCAAGAGACCCAGTACTTC. Its translation is CASSLGTRAQETQYF.

Ten or more counts support this clonotype. The genes are TRBV29-1 and TRBJ2-1; the match to TRBD2 covers 8 bases. Germline V CDR1 and CDR2: SQVTM, ANQGSEA. The CDR3 sequence is 12 residues long. Trimming at V came to 7 bases and at J to 8 bases, leaving 7 bases not matched to a gene. As DNA, the CDR3 is TGCAGCGGCCAGCGGGAGATCGATGAGCAGTTCTTC. This translates into CSGQREIDEQFF.